The T cell receptor beta chain under discussion was sequenced for a study of T cells in Graves' hyperthyroidism and ophthalmopathy. The table lists this clonotype with many counts. The CDR3 runs to 12 residues. V shed 4 bases and J shed 0 bases, with 4 bases lying between them. RNA transcripts served as the template for amplifying TCR beta CDR3 regions. HTBI primers were used for first-round RT-PCR of the TCR CDR3. Using its own MiXCR run on the multiplex PCR reads, TCRdb lists one record per CDR3 protein. This table has approximately 690,000 distinct CDR3 sequences, approximately 15% appearing once. The sequence was collected from a woman aged 50 to 60 with Graves' ophthalmopathy. The chain links TRBV12-3 or TRBV12-4 to TRBJ2-7; D is ambiguous. The sequenced material came from blood. CDR3 loop: CASSSISYEQYF. CDR3 coding DNA: TGTGCCAGCAGTTCCATCTCCTACGAGCAGTACTTC.